Below, 24 T cell receptor beta chains from the same sample are listed, as sequenced in a study of T cells in Graves' hyperthyroidism and ophthalmopathy. Authors of the study amplified TCR beta CDR3 regions from RNA transcripts. The primer set for the first-round RT-PCR of the TCR CDR3 was HTBI. In TCRdb, the multiplex PCR reads were re-called with MiXCR into one record per CDR3 protein. The sample shows roughly 630,000 distinct CDR3 sequences, approximately 15% of them seen only once. Sequenced input: blood. The receptor set was obtained from a woman under 40 with Graves' hyperthyroidism.

This chain links TRBV29-1 with TRBJ2-2; weak D call: TRBD2 (6 bases). Germline V CDR1 and CDR2: SQVTM, ANQGSEA. The CDR3 runs 15 residues. V was clipped by 1 base and J by 6 bases, with 15 bases between them. DNA for the CDR3: TGCAGCGTTGAAGTTTGGACGGAGGGAGCCGGGGAGCTGTTTTTT. This codes for CSVEVWTEGAGELFF.

This clonotype was counted a few times. The gene calls are TRBV12-3 or TRBV12-4 and TRBJ2-6; D remains ambiguous. V was pared by 3 bases and J by 0 bases, with 9 bases between. This CDR3 has 16 residues. The CDR3 region is CASSLRVGSGANVLTF. CDR3 sequence (DNA): TGTGCCAGCAGTTTGCGCGTCGGCTCTGGGGCCAACGTCCTGACTTTC.

This clonotype was observed a handful of times. A much more abundant neighbour one base away suggests this may be a read error. J is TRBJ2-7 and V is TRBV30; 7 bases fit TRBD2. Germline V gene sequence: CDR1 GTSNPN, CDR2 SVGIG (reference sequence). The J segment lost 3 bases and the V segment lost 4 bases, leaving 9 bases of the junction unmatched. CDR3 length: 14 residues. The CDR3 nucleotides are TGTGCCTGGACCTCCGGGCTAGCGGACTACGAGCAGTACTTC. Translating it yields CAWTSGLADYEQYF.

This clonotype was observed a few times. The chain has TRBV10-2 and TRBJ1-6; possible D gene TRBD1, 5 bases. V gave up 4 bases and J gave up 9 bases, with 16 bases separating them. Germline-derived CDR1 and CDR2 are WSHSY and SAAADI. The CDR3 length is 15 residues. CDR3 nucleotides: TGCGCCAGCAGTGTGGAAGGGACCGGTGGTTCACCCCTCCACTTT. Translating gives CASSVEGTGGSPLHF.

There are many counts of this clonotype. V is TRBV12-3 or TRBV12-4 and J is TRBJ1-2; 7 bases line up with TRBD1. The V and J ends lost 8 bases and 4 bases, in that order; junction bases with no gene match: 10. The length of the CDR3 is 14 residues. In nucleotides, the CDR3 is TGTGCCAGCGGAGGGGCAGGGGGATTCTATGGCTACACCTTC. Amino acids: CASGGAGGFYGYTF.

This clonotype was seen many times. The rearrangement links TRBV2 to TRBJ2-7, with a tentative D call TRBD2 (6 bases). CDR3 length equals 14 residues. Trimming pared 7 bases from V and 0 bases from J, leaving 13 bases between. Germline lookup yields CDR1 SNHLY and CDR2 FYNNEI. The CDR3 nucleotides read TGTGCCAGCAACCGGCGGGGTCGCTCCTACGAGCAGTACTTC. Its translation is CASNRRGRSYEQYF.

This clonotype has a handful of counts. This chain links TRBV15 with TRBJ2-3, with unresolved D. This CDR3 contains 16 residues. The germline V gene has CDR1 LNHNV and CDR2 YYDKDF (reference sequence). Trimming removed 2 bases at V and 6 bases at J, with 18 bases between. As DNA, the CDR3 is TGTGCCACCAGCAGAACCCGGACCGAGTCGGGCGATACGCAGTATTTT. Its protein product is CATSRTRTESGDTQYF. The whole variable domain, filled in from reference TRBV15 and TRBJ2-3, reads DAMVIQNPRYQVTQFGKPVTLSCSQTLNHNVMYWYQQKSSQAPKLLFHYYDKDFNNEADTPDNFQSRRPNTSFCFLDIRSPGLGDTAMYLCATSRTRTESGDTQYFGPGTRLTVL.

This chain joins TRBV20-1 and TRBJ1-2; perhaps TRBD1 as D (6 bases). The V end was cut by 3 bases, the J end by 4 bases, with 27 bases between. Germline CDR1 and CDR2: DFQATT and SNEGSKA (reference sequence). The CDR3 is 18 amino acids. The CDR3 coding sequence is TGCAGTGCTAGGAACTCCGGGGAGGGACACTATTACCGCTATGGCTACACCTTC. Its protein is CSARNSGEGHYYRYGYTF.

This clonotype was observed many times. V and J are TRBV5-1 and TRBJ1-2; 9 nucleotides match TRBD1. Germline V lookup: CDR1 SGHRS, CDR2 YFSETQ. J gave up 1 base and V 4 bases, and 5 bases lay outside the gene matches. The CDR3 runs 15 residues. CDR3 residues: CASSKQGAGNYGYTF. Written as DNA, the CDR3 is TGCGCCAGCAGCAAACAGGGGGCCGGTAACTATGGCTACACCTTC.

This clonotype turned up a few times. The rearrangement links TRBV19 to TRBJ2-3; TRBD1 is a possible D gene (6 bases). The CDR3 totals 16 residues. Germline V gene sequence: CDR1 LNHDA, CDR2 SQIVND (reference sequence). The germline V and J ends were trimmed by 3 bases and 1 base, with 14 bases remaining between them. The CDR3: CASSIQQGRGTDTQYF. CDR3 sequence (DNA): TGTGCCAGTAGTATTCAGCAGGGGCGCGGCACAGATACGCAGTATTTT.

Turning to this clonotype: At one end, the junction sequence differs from germline, possibly due to a read error. V usage is TRBV4-1 and J usage is TRBJ2-1; tentative D call: TRBD2 (5 bases). This CDR3 region has 11 residues. CDR1 is MGHRA, CDR2 YSYEKL, per germline. CDR3 loop: CASGLDNEQFF. The DNA of the CDR3 is TGTGCCAGCGGCTTAGACAATGAGCAGTTCTTC.

For the CDR3, the DNA is TGCAGTGCTCTGGACAGGGTTCCCACAGATACGCAGTATTTT. Encoded protein: CSALDRVPTDTQYF. The V gene is TRBV20-1, the J gene TRBJ2-3; 8 positions match TRBD1. The V segment lost 5 bases and the J segment 2 bases; nucleotides outside the gene matches: 6. Germline-derived CDR1 and CDR2 are DFQATT and SNEGSKA (reference sequence). The CDR3 contains 14 residues.

This clonotype was observed a handful of times. A much larger clone sits a single nucleotide away, making a read error possible. V gene TRBV5-1 combines with J gene TRBJ2-4; 7 nucleotides line up with TRBD1. CDR1 is SGHRS and CDR2 is YFSETQ in the germline V gene. This CDR3 region has 15 residues. The CDR3 region is CANSWTGTEKNIQYF. The CDR3 region has the DNA TGCGCCAACAGCTGGACCGGGACAGAGAAAAACATTCAGTACTTC.

This clonotype appeared a few times. The genes are TRBV6-2 or TRBV6-3 and TRBJ1-2, with D unresolved. Germline V gene data show CDR1 as MNHEY and CDR2 as SVGEGT. The CDR3 has 15 residues. V dropped 0 bases and J dropped 8 bases, with 16 bases sitting between them. The CDR3 sequence is CASSYSGEGFHGYTF. CDR3 bases: TGTGCCAGCAGTTACTCCGGGGAAGGGTTTCACGGCTACACCTTC.

This clonotype was counted ten times or more. This rearrangement joins TRBV12-3 or TRBV12-4 to TRBJ2-1, with a weak D call TRBD1 (6 bases). Trimming left V 3 bases short and J 4 bases short, with 10 bases between. The CDR3 is 14 residues long. In DNA form, the CDR3 reads TGTGCCAGCAGTTTCGGGACATGGTACAATGAGCAGTTCTTC. Translating it yields CASSFGTWYNEQFF.

This clonotype was seen more than once but under ten times. This sequence joins TRBV5-6 and TRBJ2-1, with D perhaps TRBD2 (5 bases). Germline loops: CDR1 SGHDT, CDR2 YYEEEE. The CDR3 spans 16 residues. Trimming cost V 2 bases and J 5 bases, with 17 bases left between them. As DNA, the CDR3 is TGTGCCAGCAGCTTTGGACGGTTAAGGAGGCACAATGAGCAGTTCTTC. It is translated as CASSFGRLRRHNEQFF.

About this clonotype itself: Possible read error: a much larger clone is one base away. The chain combines TRBV7-9 with TRBJ2-1; no definite D call. Germline V gene lookup returns CDR1 SEHNR and CDR2 FQNEAQ (reference sequence). The CDR3 length is 15 residues. CDR3 DNA: TGTGCCAGCAGCGAAATCGTGACGCCCTACAATGGGCAGTTCTTC. This codes for CASSEIVTPYNGQFF.

The V call is TRBV12-3 or TRBV12-4, the J call TRBJ1-5, with unresolved D. The CDR3 has 14 residues. The V gene lost 6 bases and the J gene lost 2 bases, with 11 bases spanning the gap. As DNA, the CDR3 is TGTGCCAGCAGGGAAGGTGAGGGCAATCAGCCCCAGCATTTT. Encoded protein: CASREGEGNQPQHF.

This clonotype has a count of ten or more. The CDR3 nucleotides read TGTGCCTGGAGCCGGACTACGCTCTACGAGCAGTACTTC. This gives the protein CAWSRTTLYEQYF. The V call is TRBV30, the J call TRBJ2-7; D is possibly TRBD2 (6 bases). Trimming stripped 3 bases from V and 3 bases from J, with 12 bases between. This CDR3 spans 13 amino acids. Looked up from germline, CDR1 is GTSNPN and CDR2 is SVGIG (reference sequence).

This clonotype was seen more than once but under ten times. The V gene is TRBV6-1, the J gene TRBJ1-5; weak D call: TRBD1 (6 bases). The germline V and J ends were trimmed by 5 bases and 0 bases, with 14 bases remaining between them. CDR1 and CDR2 (germline): MNHNS, SASEGT. The length of the CDR3 is 16 residues. The CDR3 protein is CASSHRDNYSNQPQHF. CDR3 sequence (DNA): TGTGCCAGCAGTCACCGGGACAACTATAGCAATCAGCCCCAGCATTTT.

This clonotype has a handful of counts. This CDR3 is CASGRSGGANVLTF. In nucleotides, the CDR3 is TGTGCTAGTGGTCGATCCGGGGGGGCCAACGTCCTGACTTTC. V gene TRBV12-5 combines with J gene TRBJ2-6; no clear D gene. V was clipped by 5 bases and J by 4 bases, with 9 bases between them. The CDR3 length is 14 residues. Germline values: CDR1 LGHNT, CDR2 FRNRAP.

J is TRBJ2-3 and V is TRBV7-9; tentatively, D is TRBD2 (6 bases). The germline V and J ends were trimmed by 6 bases and 1 base, with 14 bases remaining between them. The germline gives CDR1 SEHNR, CDR2 FQNEAQ (reference sequence). The CDR3 runs 15 residues. CDR3 nucleotides: TGTGCCAGCAGTTTCGGTCAGCGGGGCACAGATACGCAGTATTTT. Amino acid sequence: CASSFGQRGTDTQYF.

V is TRBV7-2 and J is TRBJ2-1; D is ambiguous. The J call may be mistaken, given a closer DNA end match to TRBJ2-7. Per germline, CDR1 SGHTA and CDR2 FQGNSA. The CDR3 is 14 amino acids. This CDR3 reads CASSLGVIYNEQYF. CDR3 DNA sequence: TGTGCCAGCAGCTTAGGAGTAATCTACAATGAGCAGTACTTC.

The chain recombines TRBV2 with TRBJ1-2; TRBD1 might be the D (5 bases). This CDR3 is built from 14 residues. Germline lookup yields CDR1 SNHLY and CDR2 FYNNEI. V was clipped by 7 bases and J by 0 bases, with 12 bases between them. The CDR3 nucleotides are TGTGCCAGCACCTGGGGGGTAGCTAACTATGGCTACACCTTC. Translating gives CASTWGVANYGYTF.